These 18 T cell receptor beta chains share one sample of origin, sequenced in a study of blood T cells in healthy people across ages. A J-beta primer mix and a sample-barcoded 5' primer were used in a second PCR of roughly 7 to 12 cycles. TCRdb re-called the 5' RACE reads through MiXCR, storing one row per CDR3 protein. The sample yields hundreds of thousands of distinct CDR3 sequences, approximately 30% seen once. The sequencing sample was made of blood. All receptors derive from a woman older than 75 in good health.

The table lists this clonotype with many counts. V usage is TRBV7-2 and J usage is TRBJ2-7, with 7 bases that match TRBD1. Trimming took 8 bases from V and 2 from J; bases not matched to a gene: 3. From germline, CDR1 is SGHTA and CDR2 FQGNSA. The CDR3 is made up of 12 amino acids. In DNA, the CDR3 is TGTGCCAGCCGGGACAGAACCTACGAGCAGTACTTC. Encoded protein: CASRDRTYEQYF.

Concerning this clonotype itself: A much larger clonotype is one base distant, so this may be a read error. The rearrangement joins TRBV6-1 to TRBJ2-5, with a tentative D call TRBD1 (6 bases). The CDR3 runs to 14 residues. CDR1 MNHNS and CDR2 SASEGT come from the germline V gene. For the CDR3, the DNA is TGTACCAGCTCGAGGGGGTCGAACCAAGAGACCCAGTACTTC. Protein: CTSSRGSNQETQYF.

This clonotype was observed at least ten times. V usage is TRBV7-9 and J usage is TRBJ2-7; 9 bases match TRBD1. Germline CDR1 is SEHNR and CDR2 is FQNEAQ (reference sequence). The CDR3 extends over 15 amino acids. Trimming cost V 2 bases and J 1 base; bases outside gene matches: 3. CDR3 sequence (DNA): TGTGCCAGCAGCTTACCCGGACAGGGGTCCTACGAGCAGTACTTC. This codes for CASSLPGQGSYEQYF.

This clonotype came up once. The CDR3 is CASSDGGLPAKNIQYF. The DNA of the CDR3 is TGTGCCAGCAGTGACGGGGGGTTACCAGCCAAAAACATTCAGTACTTC. The chain couples TRBV6-1 to TRBJ2-4; 7 positions agree with TRBD2. The V gene's germline CDR1 is MNHNS and CDR2 SASEGT. V lost 3 bases and J lost 0; bases outside the gene matches: 5. The CDR3 contains 16 residues.

Comments on this clonotype: This clone may be a read error of a much larger clone one base away. The CDR3 bases are TGTGCCAGCAGCTGCACCAGCGGTAACAATGAGCAGTTCTTC. Its protein product is CASSCTSGNNEQFF. The chain employs TRBV3-1 and TRBJ2-1; the D gene is possibly TRBD2 (5 bases). The CDR3 totals 14 residues. V lost 5 bases and J lost 5, with 13 bases in between. The germline gives CDR1 LGHDT, CDR2 YNNKEL (reference sequence).

In the case of this clonotype: Sequence at one end of the junction differs from germline and may be a read error. The J gene is TRBJ1-4, the V gene TRBV6-1; 7 nucleotides match TRBD1. The CDR3 is 21 residues long. Germline CDR1 is MNHNS and CDR2 is SASEGT. CDR3 residues: CASREGAAVSGTDFLREKLFF. In nucleotides, the CDR3 is TGTGCCAGCAGAGAAGGAGCGGCTGTTTCCGGGACAGACTTCTTGAGGGAAAAACTGTTTTTT.

This chain joins TRBV20-1 and TRBJ2-7; tentatively, D is TRBD2 (6 bases). The CDR3 consists of 12 residues. Germline V gene lookup returns CDR1 DFQATT and CDR2 SNEGSKA (reference sequence). Trimming took off 4 bases at V and 6 bases at J, with 13 bases between the two ends. The chain's CDR3 is CSAIGGTGEQYF. Written as DNA, the CDR3 is TGCAGTGCTATCGGAGGGACGGGCGAGCAGTACTTC.

This chain joins TRBV29-1 and TRBJ1-4, with 8 positions matching TRBD1. The germline V gene has CDR1 SQVTM and CDR2 ANQGSEA. The J segment lost 8 bases and the V segment lost 7 bases, leaving 9 bases of the junction unmatched. This CDR3 is 13 amino acids long. In DNA, the CDR3 is TGCAGCGGTGGGGACAGGCGAATGGAAAAACTGTTTTTT. Protein: CSGGDRRMEKLFF.

This clonotype was counted at least ten times. DNA for the CDR3: TGCGCCAGCAGCTTTGGGACGGGAACTGAAGCTTTCTTT. It encodes CASSFGTGTEAFF. The chain has TRBV5-1 and TRBJ1-1; the D gene is possibly TRBD1 (5 bases). From germline, CDR1 is SGHRS and CDR2 YFSETQ. V was pared by 2 bases and J by 5 bases, with 10 bases between. The CDR3 totals 13 residues.

For this clonotype: This may arise from a read error, as a much more abundant clone is one base away. V gene TRBV28 combines with J gene TRBJ2-5; perhaps TRBD1 as D (7 bases). Between the trimmed V and J ends, which lost 7 bases and 11 bases, there was a span of 23 bases. Germline values: CDR1 MDHEN, CDR2 SYDVKM. This CDR3 contains 14 residues. In nucleotides, the CDR3 is TGTGCCAGCACGTATGAGACAGGGAGGAATGAGCAGTACTTC. Translated: CASTYETGRNEQYF.

This clonotype was found many times. This chain uses TRBV29-1 with TRBJ1-2; the D is unclear. There are 12 residues in the CDR3. CDR1 is SQVTM, CDR2 ANQGSEA, per germline. Trimming left V 7 bases short and J 3 bases short, with 12 bases between. The CDR3 region is CSAQSGDYGYTF. The CDR3 nucleotides are TGCAGCGCCCAGTCCGGGGACTATGGCTACACCTTC.

This clonotype has just a few counts. This chain connects TRBV15 to TRBJ1-4, with D possibly being TRBD1 (6 bases). The germline gives CDR1 LNHNV, CDR2 YYDKDF (reference sequence). The germline V and J ends were trimmed by 0 bases and 3 bases, with 14 bases remaining between them. The CDR3 is 17 amino acids. The CDR3 nucleotides are TGTGCCACCAGCAGAGATTTAAGGGGGTTGGCTAATGAAAAACTGTTTTTT. It codes for CATSRDLRGLANEKLFF.

This clonotype has ten or more counts. This chain connects TRBV6-2 or TRBV6-3 to TRBJ2-1; D is perhaps TRBD1 (7 bases). In germline, CDR1 is MNHEY, CDR2 SVGEGT. The CDR3 extends over 16 amino acids. The germline V and J ends were trimmed by 2 bases and 4 bases, with 15 bases remaining between them. The CDR3 protein is CASSYRRGTEYNEQFF. For the CDR3, the DNA is TGTGCCAGCAGTTACCGTCGGGGGACAGAGTACAATGAGCAGTTCTTC.

On this clonotype: It may be a read error: a sequence one base away is much more abundant. CDR3 region: CAWSPLGEEQFF. CDR3 DNA: TGTGCCTGGAGTCCCCTCGGAGAAGAGCAGTTCTTC. The V call is TRBV30, the J call TRBJ2-1; D unclear. The germline V gene has CDR1 GTSNPN and CDR2 SVGIG (reference sequence). With 2 bases removed from V and 10 bases from J, the gap between germline ends came to 12 bases. This CDR3 region has 12 residues.

The chain has TRBV5-1 and TRBJ2-7, with 13 nucleotides matching TRBD2. The germline V gene encodes CDR1 SGHRS and CDR2 YFSETQ. V dropped 5 bases and J dropped 3; count of bases not matched to a gene: 8. CDR3 length: 16 residues. This chain's CDR3 is CASRSGTSGTNYEQYF. CDR3 DNA sequence: TGCGCCAGCAGATCCGGGACTAGCGGGACTAACTACGAGCAGTACTTC.

The chain recombines TRBV20-1 with TRBJ2-3, with 8 bases aligning to TRBD2. This CDR3 comprises 16 residues. The germline CDR1 and CDR2 sequences are DFQATT and SNEGSKA (reference sequence). Trimming at V came to 0 bases and at J to 7 bases, leaving 12 bases not matched to a gene. DNA for the CDR3: TGCAGTGCTAGAGAGTTGCGAGCGGGGGTGGGAAATACGCAGTATTTT. Translating gives CSARELRAGVGNTQYF.

This chain joins TRBV30 and TRBJ1-1, with unresolved D. V shed 0 bases and J shed 1 base, with 6 bases lying between them. From germline, CDR1 is GTSNPN and CDR2 SVGIG (reference sequence). The CDR3 length is 13 residues. The CDR3 DNA reads as TGTGCCTGGAGTGTAAAAGCGAACACTGAAGCTTTCTTT. As protein: CAWSVKANTEAFF.

This clonotype was seen only a few times. The chain carries TRBV27 and TRBJ1-2; D is unclear. This CDR3 is 14 amino acids long. Germline-derived CDR1 and CDR2 are MNHEY and SMNVEV (reference sequence). The germline V and J ends were trimmed by 7 bases and 6 bases, with 18 bases remaining between them. The CDR3, as DNA: TGTGCCAGCAAACTATCTGGGCGGGCTGATGGCTACACCTTC. Translation gives CASKLSGRADGYTF.